This T cell receptor beta chain was observed in a study of T cell responses to AZD1222 COVID-19 vaccine. Study-wide results and limits: The breadth and depth of Spike-specific TCRs increased once two AZD1222 doses had been given. White British people made up most donors, females outnumbered males, and clonal diversity was possibly underestimated.

Sequencing used immunoSEQ multiplex PCR; TCRdb keeps in-frame clones, though not all of them. Of 130,000 or so clones listed, around 83% are singletons. Remarks on this clone: Its antigen is unknown.

Germline trimming cut 6 bases from V and 3 bases from J; bases unmatched to any gene: 4. The CDR3 length is 14 residues. Germline V lookup: CDR1 MDHEN, CDR2 SYDVKM. The sequenced sample was peripheral blood, obtained 28 days after the second AZD1222 dose. The TCR sequence derives from an adult who received the AZD1222 COVID-19 vaccine. V is TRBV28 and J is TRBJ1-4, with 7 nucleotides matching TRBD1. The CDR3 here is CASRQGSANEKLFF. The CDR3 DNA reads as TGTGCCAGCAGACAGGGGTCGGCTAATGAAAAACTGTTTTTT.